Listed below are T cell receptor beta chains from one sample, sequenced in a study of blood T cell repertoires in COVID-19. Libraries were prepared by immunoSEQ multiplex PCR; TCRdb keeps only in-frame clonotypes and omits some of them. The table records 300,000 to 350,000 clones, 90% to 95% of them present only once. Sequences were obtained from peripheral blood. Receptors originate from a young woman who had recovered from COVID-19. The CDR3 runs from the conserved cysteine through the conserved F or W. Each record gives: J gene, V gene, D gene, clone size, CDR3 length, CDR3 protein, CDR3 DNA. D genes are given only for firm matches. Clone size is given for some rows only: seen once, a few or many times, or a class if the clone is expanded.

>TRBJ2-1|TRBV5-4|-|-|13
CASSFGAGPEQFF
TGTGCCAGCAGCTTTGGTGCGGGACCTGAGCAGTTCTTC
>TRBJ1-6|TRBV30|-|-|16
CAWSVKTGRRNSPLHF
TGTGCCTGGAGTGTCAAAACAGGGCGTAGGAATTCACCCCTCCACTTT
>TRBJ1-3|TRBV21-1|-|once|15
CASIRTGAGGNTIYF
TGTGCCAGCATCAGAACAGGGGCGGGAGGAAACACCATATATTTT
>TRBJ2-1|TRBV19|TRBD2|-|18
CASSIEASGAPTWNEQFF
TGTGCCAGTAGTATTGAGGCTAGCGGAGCCCCGACTTGGAATGAGCAGTTCTTC
>TRBJ1-1|TRBV6-5|TRBD1|once|15
CASGNRGPMDTEAFF
TGTGCCAGCGGGAACAGGGGGCCGATGGACACTGAAGCTTTCTTT
>TRBJ1-1|TRBV30|-|-|14
CAWSVVQGPTEAFF
TGTGCCTGGAGCGTAGTCCAGGGGCCCACTGAAGCTTTCTTT
>TRBJ1-3|TRBV19|-|-|15
CASIRRGAAGNTIYF
TGTGCCAGTATTCGCCGGGGGGCAGCTGGAAACACCATATATTTT
>TRBJ1-2|TRBV30|-|-|16
CAWSATLTDPLDGYTF
TGTGCCTGGAGTGCGACATTGACAGACCCCTTGGATGGCTACACCTTC
>TRBJ2-3|TRBV18|TRBD2|-|17
CASSPKPLAGVSDTQYF
TGTGCCAGCTCACCCAAACCACTAGCGGGAGTCTCAGATACGCAGTATTTT
>TRBJ2-1|TRBV3-1/TRBV3-2|-|-|18
CASSQEATRPRGYNEQFF
TGTGCCAGCAGCCAAGAAGCTACTAGGCCCCGGGGCTACAATGAGCAGTTCTTC
>TRBJ1-1|TRBV3-1/TRBV3-2|-|few|14
CASSQTYSIPQAFF
TGTGCCAGCAGCCAAACTTACTCCATACCTCAAGCTTTCTTT
>TRBJ2-1|TRBV19|-|few|14
CASRTGSSYNEQFF
TGTGCCAGTAGAACGGGAAGCTCCTACAATGAGCAGTTCTTC
>TRBJ2-2|TRBV12-3/TRBV12-4|-|once|13
CASSPSRGGELFF
TGTGCCAGCAGTCCCTCCCGGGGCGGGGAGCTGTTTTTT
>TRBJ1-5|TRBV7-2|TRBD1|-|16
CASSVETGGSNQPQHF
TGTGCCAGCAGCGTAGAGACAGGGGGGAGCAATCAGCCCCAGCATTTT
>TRBJ2-3|TRBV9|TRBD2|-|17
CASSPVPLAASTDTQYF
TGTGCCAGCAGCCCCGTCCCACTAGCGGCTAGCACAGATACGCAGTATTTT
>TRBJ1-4|TRBV3-1/TRBV3-2|-|-|14
CASSQDPGREKLFF
TGTGCCAGCAGCCAAGATCCTGGCCGCGAAAAACTGTTTTTT
>TRBJ2-5|TRBV3-1/TRBV3-2|-|once|14
CASSPDSWQETQYF
TGTGCCAGCAGCCCTGACTCGTGGCAAGAGACCCAGTACTTC
>TRBJ2-1|TRBV19|-|-|14
CASSRSGGVNEQFF
TGTGCCAGTAGTAGAAGCGGAGGGGTCAATGAGCAGTTCTTC
>TRBJ2-1|TRBV14|-|once|16
CASSPLRGTGGLEQFF
TGTGCCAGCAGCCCCCTAAGGGGGACGGGAGGTCTTGAGCAGTTCTTC
>TRBJ1-6|TRBV11-3|TRBD1|-|14
CASSAFDRDSPLHF
TGTGCCAGCAGCGCCTTCGACAGGGATTCACCCCTCCACTTT
>TRBJ2-3|TRBV4-1|-|-|15
CASSHQRDKPDTQYF
TGCGCCAGCAGCCACCAAAGGGACAAACCAGATACGCAGTATTTT
>TRBJ2-1|TRBV5-8|TRBD2|once|16
CASSFSGSWSYNEQFF
TGTGCCAGCAGCTTTAGCGGGAGTTGGTCCTACAATGAGCAGTTCTTC
>TRBJ1-3|TRBV27|-|few|16
CASSPLGQISGNTIYF
TGTGCCAGCAGTCCCTTGGGACAAATCTCTGGAAACACCATATATTTT
>TRBJ1-1|TRBV5-1|-|-|16
CASSLVQGEWNTEAFF
TGCGCCAGCAGCTTGGTCCAGGGCGAGTGGAACACTGAAGCTTTCTTT
>TRBJ2-2|TRBV6-4|TRBD1|few|15
CASSPYGQDVGELFF
TGTGCCAGCAGCCCCTACGGACAGGACGTCGGGGAGCTGTTTTTT
>TRBJ2-5|TRBV30|TRBD2|-|15
CAWLGDLGTSGSAYF
TGTGCCTGGTTAGGGGATCTCGGGACTAGCGGGAGTGCGTACTTC
>TRBJ2-3|TRBV7-2|-|-|18
CASSLVGVKTGVTDTQYF
TGTGCCAGCAGCTTAGTAGGAGTCAAAACCGGGGTCACAGATACGCAGTATTTT
>TRBJ1-1|TRBV30|TRBD1|-|13
CAWSDRGDRQAFF
TGTGCCTGGAGCGACAGGGGAGATAGGCAAGCTTTCTTT
>TRBJ2-1|TRBV7-8|TRBD2|-|18
CASSLSPSSGLSYNEQFF
TGTGCCAGCAGCTTATCCCCCTCTAGCGGACTCTCCTACAATGAGCAGTTCTTC
>TRBJ1-1|TRBV29-1|-|-|13
CSVEGGGGTEAFF
TGCAGCGTTGAAGGGGGAGGCGGCACTGAAGCTTTCTTT
>TRBJ1-6|TRBV30|-|-|13
CAWSWSGNSPLHF
TGTGCCTGGAGTTGGTCGGGGAATTCACCCCTCCACTTT
>TRBJ2-3|TRBV7-2|TRBD2|-|19
CASSVPAGLADNVTDTQYF
TGTGCCAGCAGCGTTCCCGCCGGCCTAGCGGACAATGTGACAGATACGCAGTATTTT
>TRBJ1-1|TRBV7-2|TRBD1|once|15
CASSPRDRGGTEAFF
TGTGCCAGCAGCCCCAGGGACAGGGGCGGCACTGAAGCTTTCTTT
>TRBJ2-5|TRBV28|-|-|14
CASTGEARRGTQYF
TGTGCCAGCACCGGGGAGGCCCGCCGAGGGACCCAGTACTTC
>TRBJ2-1|TRBV2|-|-|16
CASSENGRGAGNEQFF
TGTGCCAGCAGTGAAAATGGGCGGGGAGCTGGGAATGAGCAGTTCTTC
>TRBJ2-5|TRBV3-1/TRBV3-2|-|-|12
CASSQVRETQYF
TGTGCCAGCAGCCAAGTGAGAGAGACCCAGTACTTC
>TRBJ2-6|TRBV5-4|-|-|15
CASSLEGAGANVLTF
TGTGCCAGCAGCTTGGAGGGAGCTGGGGCCAACGTCCTGACTTTC